The 4 T cell receptor beta chains given below trace back to one sample, sequenced in a study of beta chain features in type 1 diabetes. Findings and limits, study-wide: The study found moderately but significantly shorter TCRB CDR3s in all four CD4+ subsets of Type 1 diabetes patients.

Antigens of these TCRs are unknown. Every isolated RNA sample was fully reverse transcribed, so sequencing captured expressed TCRB transcripts. Profiling relied on immunoSEQ multiplex PCR, and the TCRdb table lists in-frame clones only, not all of them. The sample has 550,000 to 850,000 clones, around an eighth seen once. Material for sequencing was naive CD4+ T cells from blood. These receptors all stem from a man younger than 35 with type 1 diabetes.

The rearrangement links TRBV29-1 to TRBJ2-1, with D possibly called TRBD1 or TRBD2 (5 bases each). V was trimmed by 0 bases and J by 3 bases, leaving 15 bases between them. Germline CDR1 and CDR2: SQVTM and ANQGSEA. The CDR3 totals 16 residues. The CDR3 DNA is TGCAGCGTTGAAGATTTGGGGGTTTCGATCTACAATGAGCAGTTCTTC. Protein sequence: CSVEDLGVSIYNEQFF.

The rearrangement links TRBV14 to TRBJ1-2; D is ambiguous. This CDR3 has 11 residues. Trimming shortened V by 9 bases and J by 4 bases, and 9 bases separated the two germline ends. Germline values: CDR1 SGHDN, CDR2 FVKESK. The CDR3 region is CASPVIYGYTF. In DNA, the CDR3 is TGTGCCAGTCCGGTAATCTATGGCTACACCTTC.

This clone was detected only a few times. The genes are TRBV30 and TRBJ1-4; D remains unclear. Per the germline V gene, CDR1 is GTSNPN and CDR2 is SVGIG (reference sequence). CDR3 length: 14 amino acids. V lost 4 bases and J 0 bases, leaving 9 bases between the germline ends. Here the CDR3 DNA reads TGTGCCTGGAATGAGGGCACAACTAATGAAAAACTGTTTTTT. This translates into CAWNEGTTNEKLFF.

In its sample, this clone was seen once. The chain combines TRBV29-1 with TRBJ1-3; D is undetermined. Germline CDR1 SQVTM, CDR2 ANQGSEA. This CDR3 is 15 amino acids long. With 3 bases removed from V and 0 bases from J, the gap between germline ends came to 12 bases. DNA of the CDR3: TGCAGCGTTGAGCCGAGTCCCGGCTCTGGAAACACCATATATTTT. Its protein product is CSVEPSPGSGNTIYF.